What follows are 28 T cell receptor beta chains derived from one specimen sequenced in a study of T cell repertoires in cytomegalovirus infection. TCRdb recomputed calls from the reads with MiXCR, one row per CDR3 protein. The sample holds 650,000 to 900,000 distinct CDR3 sequences, 30% to 35% seen once. These receptors are not linked to any known antigen. Sequenced material: cultured CD8+ T cells from PBMCs, taken from culture after CMV antigen stimulation. The source of these receptors is a human donor in good health (CMV status not recorded). Some clones in this sample may be carry-over from other donors' samples.

V gene TRBV2 combines with J gene TRBJ2-3, with TRBD2 as a possible D gene (7 bases). The germline V gene encodes CDR1 SNHLY and CDR2 FYNNEI. The germline V and J ends were trimmed by 6 bases and 3 bases, with 13 bases remaining between them. The CDR3 extends over 14 amino acids. The CDR3 DNA reads TGTGCCAGCAGCGCACAGGGAGGGACAGATACGCAGTATTTT. It is translated as CASSAQGGTDTQYF.

The sample holds a few counts of this clonotype. This chain links TRBV12-3 or TRBV12-4 with TRBJ2-2; 13 bases match TRBD2. The CDR3 contains 18 residues. After removal of 6 bases from V and 1 base from J, the junction contained 8 bases not matched to a gene. This CDR3 is CASSPGLAGAVNTGELFF. The CDR3 DNA is TGTGCCAGCAGCCCCGGACTAGCGGGGGCCGTGAACACCGGGGAGCTGTTTTTT.

V and J are TRBV9 and TRBJ2-3, with D perhaps being TRBD1 or TRBD2 (6 bases each). Germline V gives CDR1 SGDLS, CDR2 YYNGEE. This CDR3 has 16 residues. Trimming removed 2 bases at V and 0 bases at J, with 13 bases between. CDR3 sequence reads: CASSVIGGPSTDTQYF. As DNA, the CDR3 is TGTGCCAGCAGCGTTATTGGGGGGCCTAGCACAGATACGCAGTATTTT. Filled out from reference TRBV9 and TRBJ2-3, the complete variable domain reads DSGVTQTPKHLITATGQRVTLRCSPRSGDLSVYWYQQSLDQGLQFLIQYYNGEERAKGNILERFSAQQFPDLHSELNLSSLELGDSALYFCASSVIGGPSTDTQYFGPGTRLTVL.

This chain uses TRBV7-3 with TRBJ2-5; TRBD2 matches 9 bases. After removal of 3 bases from V and 5 bases from J, the junction contained 7 bases not matched to a gene. Germline CDR1 reads SGHTA; CDR2 reads FQGTGA. This CDR3 has 15 residues. CDR3 bases: TGTGCCAGCAGCTTTATAGCGGGGGAGAAGGAGACCCAGTACTTC. This encodes CASSFIAGEKETQYF.

The rearrangement joins TRBV11-3 to TRBJ2-1, with 7 bases that match TRBD2. Germline-derived CDR1 and CDR2 are SGHNT and YENEEA. This CDR3 region has 15 residues. The J segment lost 2 bases and the V segment lost 5 bases, leaving 6 bases of the junction unmatched. The CDR3 loop is CASSRRGSTYNEQFF. The CDR3 coding sequence is TGTGCCAGCAGCCGGCGGGGGTCAACCTACAATGAGCAGTTCTTC.

This chain connects TRBV4-1 to TRBJ1-6; 9 nucleotides align to TRBD1. CDR1 MGHRA and CDR2 YSYEKL come from the germline V gene. J was trimmed by 10 bases and V by 0 bases; bases with no gene match: 10. This CDR3 is built from 17 residues. CDR3 sequence reads: CASSQDWRGQGGSPLHF. In DNA form, the CDR3 reads TGCGCCAGCAGCCAAGATTGGAGGGGACAGGGTGGCTCACCCCTCCACTTT.

The CDR3 here is CASSFFPRGGVTDTQYF. CDR3 nucleotides: TGTGCCAGCAGTTTCTTCCCGCGGGGTGGTGTAACAGATACGCAGTATTTT. The chain joins TRBV12-3 or TRBV12-4 to TRBJ2-3; maybe TRBD2 (6 bases). CDR3 length equals 17 residues. V lost 3 bases and J 3 bases, leaving 19 bases between the germline ends.

This clonotype was observed at least ten times. V gene TRBV7-6 combines with J gene TRBJ1-6; D not certain. The CDR3 contains 15 residues. The V end lost 2 bases, the J end lost 5 bases, and 10 bases lay between the germline ends. The V gene's germline CDR1 is SGHVS and CDR2 FNYEAQ. The CDR3 spells CASSLSPGNNSPLHF. The DNA of the CDR3 is TGTGCCAGCAGCTTATCGCCGGGCAATAATTCACCCCTCCACTTT. The whole variable domain, filled in from reference TRBV7-6 and TRBJ1-6, reads GAGVSQSPRYKVTKRGQDVALRCDPISGHVSLYWYRQALGQGPEFLTYFNYEAQQDKSGLPNDRFSAERPEGSISTLTIQRTEQRDSAMYRCASSLSPGNNSPLHFGNGTRLTVT.

This clonotype showed up just a few times. This sequence joins TRBV4-2 and TRBJ2-3, with 10 positions matching TRBD2. This CDR3 comprises 16 residues. Per germline, CDR1 LGHNA and CDR2 YNFKEQ. V was clipped by 0 bases and J by 7 bases; unmatched bases: 7. CDR3 loop: CASSQEQRGGINTQYF. The CDR3 DNA reads as TGTGCCAGCAGCCAAGAACAGCGGGGGGGCATTAATACGCAGTATTTT.

This clonotype was seen a handful of times. This rearrangement joins TRBV4-2 to TRBJ2-6; tentatively, D is TRBD2 (5 bases). This CDR3 is built from 19 residues. Germline V gene sequence: CDR1 LGHNA, CDR2 YNFKEQ. Trimming removed 4 bases at V and 1 base at J, with 20 bases between. The CDR3 bases are TGTGCCAGCAGCCGGGCGAGGGATGGCTCGGAATCTGGGGCCAACGTCCTGACTTTC. Translating it yields CASSRARDGSESGANVLTF.

In this sample, this clonotype turned up a few times. The V gene is TRBV12-3 or TRBV12-4, the J gene TRBJ1-2; maybe TRBD1 (6 bases). The V end was cut by 3 bases, the J end by 6 bases, with 11 bases between. The CDR3 consists of 13 residues. The CDR3 loop is CASSFGGADGYTF. The CDR3 DNA reads TGTGCCAGCAGTTTTGGGGGGGCCGATGGCTACACCTTC.

Only a few counts were recorded for this clonotype. At one of its ends the junction is not consistent with the germline gene, which may arise from a read error. The chain combines TRBV4-1 with TRBJ1-1; TRBD1 agrees at 9 bases. The CDR3 is made up of 15 amino acids. The germline V gene has CDR1 MGHRA and CDR2 YSYEKL. The CDR3 DNA is TGTGCCAGCAGCCAGGGACAGGGTAGTAACACTGAAGCTTTCTTT. It yields the protein CASSQGQGSNTEAFF.

V gene TRBV7-6 combines with J gene TRBJ2-3, with 9 bases that match TRBD1. J gave up 5 bases and V 4 bases, and 10 bases lay outside the gene matches. This CDR3 spans 16 amino acids. The germline V gene encodes CDR1 SGHVS and CDR2 FNYEAQ. The CDR3 is CASSSPRDRVIDTQYF. In nucleotides, the CDR3 is TGTGCCAGCAGCTCTCCCCGGGACAGGGTAATAGATACGCAGTATTTT. The full variable domain, rest sourced from reference TRBV7-6 and TRBJ2-3, is GAGVSQSPRYKVTKRGQDVALRCDPISGHVSLYWYRQALGQGPEFLTYFNYEAQQDKSGLPNDRFSAERPEGSISTLTIQRTEQRDSAMYRCASSSPRDRVIDTQYFGPGTRLTVL.

This clonotype was seen only a few times. In DNA, the CDR3 is TGTGCCAGCATACCCAAGGGGGGATCCCAAGAGACCCAGTACTTC. Translating it yields CASIPKGGSQETQYF. This rearrangement joins TRBV12-3 or TRBV12-4 to TRBJ2-5; D may correspond to TRBD1 or TRBD2 (6 bases each). The CDR3 extends over 15 amino acids. V shed 7 bases and J shed 1 base, with 16 bases lying between them.

The V call is TRBV7-9, the J call TRBJ2-5; D not certain. Per germline, CDR1 SEHNR and CDR2 FQNEAQ (reference sequence). V shed 5 bases and J shed 5 bases, with 18 bases lying between them. CDR3 length: 15 residues. CDR3 protein: CASSPPGFFGETQYF. The CDR3 nucleotides read TGTGCCAGCAGCCCCCCGGGCTTCTTTGGGGAGACCCAGTACTTC.

This clonotype was observed a few times. V usage is TRBV7-9 and J usage is TRBJ2-2, with 7 bases identical to TRBD1. V was clipped by 8 bases and J by 4 bases; unmatched bases: 7. Germline V lookup: CDR1 SEHNR, CDR2 FQNEAQ (reference sequence). The CDR3 is 14 amino acids. This CDR3 reads CASSSTGVTGELFF. The DNA for the CDR3 is TGTGCCAGCTCCTCCACAGGGGTCACCGGGGAGCTGTTTTTT.

The rearrangement joins TRBV5-4 to TRBJ2-7; a possible D gene is TRBD2 (6 bases). The length of the CDR3 is 14 residues. Germline values: CDR1 SGHNT, CDR2 YYREEE (reference sequence). The V and J ends lost 0 bases and 5 bases respectively, with 12 bases between them. The CDR3 protein is CASSLGRAENEQYF. The CDR3 region has the DNA TGTGCCAGCAGCTTGGGGAGGGCGGAGAACGAGCAGTACTTC.

This clonotype was counted between two and nine times. The chain combines TRBV4-1 with TRBJ2-7, with 8 bases lining up with TRBD1. The CDR3 loop spans 15 amino acids. Losses at the gene ends were 1 base for V and 3 bases for J; bases not matched to a gene: 5. Germline assignment: CDR1 MGHRA and CDR2 YSYEKL. The CDR3 protein is CASSQVSGGGYEQYF. DNA of the CDR3: TGCGCCAGCAGCCAAGTCTCAGGGGGCGGCTACGAGCAGTACTTC.

The chain joins TRBV7-9 to TRBJ1-1; TRBD1 matches at 9 bases. Germline CDR1 and CDR2: SEHNR and FQNEAQ (reference sequence). V shed 5 bases, J shed 1 base, and the junction held 5 bases outside the gene matches. This CDR3 is built from 15 residues. This chain's CDR3 is CASSDTGGGNTEAFF. DNA of the CDR3: TGTGCCAGCAGCGACACAGGGGGCGGGAACACTGAAGCTTTCTTT.

There are a few counts of this clonotype. V and J are TRBV19 and TRBJ2-5; D is perhaps TRBD1 or TRBD2 (5 bases each). V was clipped by 10 bases and J by 0 bases, with 9 bases between them. This CDR3 comprises 12 residues. Germline-derived CDR1 and CDR2 are LNHDA and SQIVND (reference sequence). The CDR3 coding sequence is TGTGCCACTGAGGGACACCAAGAGACCCAGTACTTC. As protein: CATEGHQETQYF.

The chain uses TRBV11-1 and TRBJ2-5; 13 nucleotides line up with TRBD2. Per the germline V gene, CDR1 is SGHAT and CDR2 is FQDESV (reference sequence). The CDR3 loop spans 16 amino acids. With V trimmed by 0 bases and J by 9 bases, 7 bases remained unmatched. The CDR3: CASSLATSGGPGAQYF. Written as DNA, the CDR3 is TGTGCCAGCAGCTTAGCGACTAGCGGGGGGCCTGGGGCCCAGTACTTC.

The rearrangement links TRBV20-1 to TRBJ1-5; D uncertain. Germline CDR1 reads DFQATT; CDR2 reads SNEGSKA (reference sequence). The CDR3 has 14 residues. Trimming shortened V by 6 bases and J by 0 bases, and 12 bases separated the two germline ends. CDR3 amino acids: CSAREAYSNQPQHF. The CDR3 bases are TGCAGTGCGCGGGAGGCCTATAGCAATCAGCCCCAGCATTTT.

The chain carries TRBV27 and TRBJ2-1; D is uncertain. The CDR3 runs to 15 residues. V gave up 7 bases and J gave up 2 bases, with 15 bases separating them. Germline-derived CDR1 and CDR2 are MNHEY and SMNVEV (reference sequence). The CDR3 spells CASNSGTKPYNEQFF. The CDR3 coding sequence is TGTGCCAGCAACTCAGGAACGAAACCCTACAATGAGCAGTTCTTC.

Concerning this clonotype itself: Given a much more abundant clone one base away, this may be a read error. The V call is TRBV27, the J call TRBJ2-5; the D is unclear. Germline CDR1 and CDR2: MNHEY and SMNVEV (reference sequence). The CDR3 runs 13 residues. V was cut by 2 bases and J by 5 bases, with 9 bases left in between. Here the CDR3 DNA reads TGTGCCAGCAGTTTAGCGTGGGGTGAGACCCAGTACTTC. It translates to CASSLAWGETQYF.

With regard to this clonotype: This sequence may be a read error, since a much larger clone differs from it by one base. This chain joins TRBV13 and TRBJ1-6, with D perhaps TRBD1 (5 bases). This CDR3 is built from 12 residues. The germline gives CDR1 PRHDT, CDR2 FYEKMQ (reference sequence). The ends were cut back, 4 bases at V and 8 bases at J, with 6 bases in the middle. The CDR3 is CASSSGYSPLHF. The CDR3 region has the DNA TGTGCCAGCAGCTCAGGGTATTCACCCCTCCACTTT.

This clonotype was seen a handful of times. The rearrangement uses TRBV5-6 and TRBJ1-4; D gene ambiguous. Trimming stripped 4 bases from V and 12 bases from J, with 13 bases between. Germline CDR1 and CDR2: SGHDT and YYEEEE. The CDR3 loop spans 12 amino acids. CDR3 loop: CASSIDGLELFF. CDR3 in DNA: TGTGCCAGCAGCATTGACGGCCTGGAACTGTTTTTT. The whole variable domain, remainder taken from reference TRBV5-6 and TRBJ1-4, is DAGVTQSPTHLIKTRGQQVTLRCSPKSGHDTVSWYQQALGQGPQFIFQYYEEEERQRGNFPDRFSGHQFPNYSSELNVNALLLGDSALYLCASSIDGLELFFGSGTQLSVL.

This clonotype was seen at least ten times. The rearrangement joins TRBV6-6 to TRBJ2-7; 12 nucleotides match TRBD2. V gave up 7 bases and J gave up 4 bases; unmatched junction bases: 8. The CDR3 length is 15 residues. In germline, CDR1 is MNHNY, CDR2 SVGAGI (reference sequence). CDR3 coding DNA: TGTGCCAGCACCCTGGGGACTAGCGGGTTTTACGAGCAGTACGTC. Amino acid sequence: CASTLGTSGFYEQYV.

Of note for this clonotype: An end of the junction differs from the germline gene, which may be a read error. The chain recombines TRBV7-7 with TRBJ2-1; 9 nucleotides align to TRBD1. The CDR3 runs 15 residues. From germline, CDR1 is SSHAT and CDR2 FNYEAQ (reference sequence). This chain's CDR3 is CASSFGTGSNNEQFF. CDR3 bases: TGTGCTAGCAGCTTCGGGACAGGGTCTAACAATGAGCAGTTCTTC.